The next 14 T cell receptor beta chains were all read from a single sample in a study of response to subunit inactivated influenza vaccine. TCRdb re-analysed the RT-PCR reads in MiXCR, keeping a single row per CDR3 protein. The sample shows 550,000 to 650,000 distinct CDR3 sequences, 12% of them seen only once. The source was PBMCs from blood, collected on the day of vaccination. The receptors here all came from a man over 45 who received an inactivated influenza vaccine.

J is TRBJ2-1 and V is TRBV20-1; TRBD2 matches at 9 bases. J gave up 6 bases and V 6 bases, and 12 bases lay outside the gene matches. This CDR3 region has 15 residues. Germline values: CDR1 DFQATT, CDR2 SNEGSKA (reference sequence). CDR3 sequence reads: CSAPRGRGGGNEQFF. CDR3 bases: TGCAGTGCCCCAAGGGGGCGGGGGGGTGGCAATGAGCAGTTCTTC.

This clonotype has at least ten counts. The CDR3 loop reads CASSLGGLAGEQFF. Written as DNA, the CDR3 is TGCGCCAGCAGCTTGGGCGGACTAGCGGGGGAGCAGTTCTTC. The chain carries TRBV5-1 and TRBJ2-1; TRBD2 matches 12 bases. Germline V lookup: CDR1 SGHRS, CDR2 YFSETQ. With 0 bases clipped from V and 10 bases from J, the junction kept 2 bases outside the gene matches. This CDR3 region has 14 residues. The full variable domain, rest sourced from reference TRBV5-1 and TRBJ2-1, is KAGVTQTPRYLIKTRGQQVTLSCSPISGHRSVSWYQQTPGQGLQFLFEYFSETQRNKGNFPGRFSGRQFSNSRSEMNVSTLELGDSALYLCASSLGGLAGEQFFGPGTRLTVL.

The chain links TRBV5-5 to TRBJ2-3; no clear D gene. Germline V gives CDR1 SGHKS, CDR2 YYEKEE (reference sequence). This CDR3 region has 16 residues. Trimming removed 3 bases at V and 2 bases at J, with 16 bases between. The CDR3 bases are TGTGCCAGCAGCTCCCGTGTGGTAAGATACACAGATACGCAGTATTTT. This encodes CASSSRVVRYTDTQYF.

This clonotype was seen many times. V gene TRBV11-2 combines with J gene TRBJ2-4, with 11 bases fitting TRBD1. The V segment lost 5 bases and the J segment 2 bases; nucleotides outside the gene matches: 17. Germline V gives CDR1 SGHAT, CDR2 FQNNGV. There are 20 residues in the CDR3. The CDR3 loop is CASSPWTGGGFGSTKNIQYF. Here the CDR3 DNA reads TGTGCCAGCAGCCCGTGGACAGGGGGCGGATTTGGGTCTACCAAAAACATTCAGTACTTC. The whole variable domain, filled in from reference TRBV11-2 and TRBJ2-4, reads EAGVAQSPRYKIIEKRQSVAFWCNPISGHATLYWYQQILGQGPKLLIQFQNNGVVDDSQLPKDRFSAERLKGVDSTLKIQPAKLEDSAVYLCASSPWTGGGFGSTKNIQYFGAGTRLSVL.

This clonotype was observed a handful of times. Written as DNA, the CDR3 is TGCAGTGCTAGGAGGGGGCGCCGAACCTACGAGCAGTACTTC. This translates into CSARRGRRTYEQYF. This sequence joins TRBV20-1 and TRBJ2-7, with TRBD1 identical over 7 bases. This CDR3 comprises 14 residues. Germline values: CDR1 DFQATT, CDR2 SNEGSKA (reference sequence). V was clipped by 3 bases and J by 2 bases; unmatched bases: 7.

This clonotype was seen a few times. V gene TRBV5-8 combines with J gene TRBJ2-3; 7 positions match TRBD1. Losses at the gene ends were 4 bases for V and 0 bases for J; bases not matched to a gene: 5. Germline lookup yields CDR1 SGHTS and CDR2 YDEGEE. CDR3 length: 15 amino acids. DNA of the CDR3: TGTGCCAGCAGCCGCAGGGGGATAAGCACAGATACGCAGTATTTT. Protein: CASSRRGISTDTQYF.

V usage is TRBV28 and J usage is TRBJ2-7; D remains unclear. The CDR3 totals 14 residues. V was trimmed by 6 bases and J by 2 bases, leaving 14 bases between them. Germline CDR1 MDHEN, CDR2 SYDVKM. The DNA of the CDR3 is TGTGCCAGCAGCCAGAGACTGAACCCCTACGAGCAGTACTTC. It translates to CASSQRLNPYEQYF.

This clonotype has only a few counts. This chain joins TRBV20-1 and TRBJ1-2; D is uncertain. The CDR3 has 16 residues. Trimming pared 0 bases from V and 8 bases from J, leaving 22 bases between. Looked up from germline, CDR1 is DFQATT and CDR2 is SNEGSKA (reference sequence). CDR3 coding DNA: TGCAGTGCTAGAGATAATCTCGCGAGGCGGTTGGGCGGCTACACCTTC. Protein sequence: CSARDNLARRLGGYTF.

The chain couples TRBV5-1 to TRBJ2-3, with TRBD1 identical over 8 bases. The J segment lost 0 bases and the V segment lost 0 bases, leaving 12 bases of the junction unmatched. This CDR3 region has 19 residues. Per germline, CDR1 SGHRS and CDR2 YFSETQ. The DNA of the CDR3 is TGCGCCAGCAGCTTGGTATTCCCCGCAGGGGGCGTCAGCACAGATACGCAGTATTTT. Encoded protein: CASSLVFPAGGVSTDTQYF.

This CDR3 is CASSIGQGKNNEQFF. The CDR3, as DNA: TGTGCCAGCAGCATCGGACAGGGGAAGAACAATGAGCAGTTCTTC. The chain combines TRBV11-2 with TRBJ2-1; 9 positions match TRBD1. Germline V gene lookup returns CDR1 SGHAT and CDR2 FQNNGV. The junction had 7 bases not matched to a gene; V was cut back by 5 bases and J by 5 bases. The CDR3 has 15 residues.

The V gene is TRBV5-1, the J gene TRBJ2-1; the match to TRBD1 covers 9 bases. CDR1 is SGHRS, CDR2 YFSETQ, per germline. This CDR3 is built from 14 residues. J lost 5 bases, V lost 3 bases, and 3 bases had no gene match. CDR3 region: CASSWGQGNNEQFF. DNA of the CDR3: TGCGCCAGCAGCTGGGGACAGGGAAACAATGAGCAGTTCTTC.

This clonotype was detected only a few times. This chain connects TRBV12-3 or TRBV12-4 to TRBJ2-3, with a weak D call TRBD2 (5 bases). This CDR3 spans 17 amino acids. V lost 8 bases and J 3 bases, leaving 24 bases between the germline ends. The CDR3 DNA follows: TGTGCCAGCGGTTACGGGGAGATCGGGGTGGCTACAGATACGCAGTATTTT. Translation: CASGYGEIGVATDTQYF.

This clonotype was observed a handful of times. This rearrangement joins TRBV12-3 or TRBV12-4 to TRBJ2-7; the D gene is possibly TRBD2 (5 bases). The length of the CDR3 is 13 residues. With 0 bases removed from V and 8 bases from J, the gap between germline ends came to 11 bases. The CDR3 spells CASSLAEGEQQYF. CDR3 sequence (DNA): TGTGCCAGCAGTTTAGCCGAGGGCGAGCAGCAGTACTTC.

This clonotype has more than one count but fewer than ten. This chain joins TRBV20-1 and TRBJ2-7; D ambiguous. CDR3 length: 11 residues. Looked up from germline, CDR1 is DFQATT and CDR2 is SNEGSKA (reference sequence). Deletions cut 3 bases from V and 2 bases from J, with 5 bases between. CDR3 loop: CSASTPYEQYF. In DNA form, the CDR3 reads TGCAGTGCTAGCACACCCTACGAGCAGTACTTC.